This T cell receptor (beta chain) was recovered during a study of beta chain features in type 1 diabetes. Study as a whole: There was similarity between patients and healthy donors in age, gender and cell yields. General study points: TCRB repertoires of naive, central memory and Treg cells appeared more similar among patients than among healthy donors.

Each sorted population was over 98% pure. Every bit of the isolated RNA underwent reverse transcription, so sequencing read expressed TCRB transcripts. TCRdb's copy holds only in-frame clones and misses some; the assay was immunoSEQ multiplex PCR. The sample shows nearly 350,000 clones, roughly 8% of them seen only once. A note on this clone: Its antigen is not known. One end of the junction fails to match germline, which may point to a read error.

The CDR3 is 16 amino acids. The germline V gene has CDR1 ENHRY and CDR2 SYGVKD. The chain joins TRBV10-3 to TRBJ2-1; D not certain. Sequenced: central memory CD4+ T cells from blood. This receptor was identified in a woman aged 18 to 35 in good health. The CDR3 DNA is TGTGCCAGCAGTTACCACTCCGTGGCCTTGGACGTGGAGCAGTTCTTC. Protein product: CASSYHSVALDVEQFF.